This T cell receptor beta chain was retrieved from a study of blood T cell repertoires in COVID-19 (dated by TCRdb to 2018 to 2021). With respect to the entire study: Collaborator samples came from the United States, Italy and Spain and covered acute and convalescent phases of COVID-19. Nearly every sample came with metadata listing a de-identified subject ID, COVID-19 status, age in years and sex. The material from the prospective study consisted of cDNA or gDNA derived from T cells, B-cell-depleted T cells, or PBMCs. Subjects who had been exposed to COVID-19, were actively infected with it, or had recovered from it provided the deeply sampled blood TCRbeta repertoires that made up the dataset. Where available, HLA class I and class II types were obtained from metadata supplied by the sample provider rather than from assay-based typing. Samples were obtained from the ongoing ImmuneRACE study (first 160 participants) and from over 1,000 subjects provided by 6 global collaborators. The repertoires were released in a freely available public database intended as a resource for research on the immune response to SARS-CoV-2. Results the study describes overall, beyond this receptor: The amount of clinical and demographic metadata varied by source and participant and was provided uncurated.

Participants in the prospective study were enrolled through a virtual design, were aged roughly 18 to 90 years, and lived in roughly 24 United States geographic areas. In the prospective study, cohorts were assigned on the basis of participant-reported clinical history obtained from a screening survey and a study questionnaire. Exposed participants had been in contact, within 2 weeks of entering the study, with a person who had a PCR-confirmed or clinician-diagnosed case of COVID-19. In the prospective study, mobile phlebotomists collected whole blood, serum and a nasopharyngeal or oropharyngeal swab from each participant. Participants in the prospective study had the option to provide additional blood draws and questionnaires over an approximately 2-month period. Before DNA extraction, prospective study blood samples were shipped either frozen or at room temperature. The junction carries 16 bases between V and J, which are trimmed by 4 bases and 2 bases respectively. CDR1 and CDR2, per the germline V gene (reference sequence), are LGHDT and YNNKEL. Taken from cysteine to phenylalanine, the CDR3 has 16 residues. Only CDR3 DNA is held: 48 bases, read in frame from base 1.

TCRbeta CDR3 regions were amplified from genomic DNA by means of the immunoSEQ Assay, a bias-controlled multiplex PCR. The original pipeline was this. Within the assay, amplification of reference gene primers was used to estimate how many nucleated cells each sample contained. To quantify the absolute abundance of each unique TCRbeta CDR3 rearrangement, sequence reads were collapsed and filtered. For each sample, productive Simpson clonality was calculated as the square root of Simpson's diversity index across productive rearrangements. Entries here come from immuneACCESS through TCRdb and include only in-frame sequences with V and J called. Some clones fail to appear in such tables; in the studies checked, an unresolved V gene covers under half of the shortfall, and the cause of the remainder is unknown. That table gives V, J and clone size, and the DNA gave D and trimming. The table for this sample lists about 210,000 clones; about 88% of them were counted only once. Of the sample, approximately 4% falls within the top ten clones.

Notes on this clone: The antigen this receptor binds is unknown. Per-nucleotide qualities are absent, and no much larger clonotype sits a single base away.

Sequencing used PBMCs or T cells enriched from blood (not recorded which). The sequence was obtained from a woman aged 25 to 45 who had been exposed to COVID-19. The sequence links TRBV3-1 (or the pseudogene TRBV3-2) to TRBJ2-3; matching of 7 bases hints at TRBD2 as the D gene. The nucleotide sequence is given as TGTGCCAGCAGCCCTAGGAGGGCGGGGGCCACAGATACGCAGTATTTT. Its product reads: CASSPRRAGATDTQYF.